Listed here are 16 T cell receptor beta chains from one sample, sequenced in a study of cytomegalovirus exposure and HLA in healthy donors. The protocol was immunoSEQ multiplex PCR, while the TCRdb copy is restricted to in-frame clones and leaves out a portion. The sample yields tens of thousands of clones, around 96% seen once. Sequenced: PBMCs. The receptors stem from a man in his thirties or forties in good health and CMV-seropositive.

The chain couples TRBV5-1 to TRBJ2-7, with 7 bases identical to TRBD1. V dropped 4 bases and J dropped 3; count of bases not matched to a gene: 7. The CDR3 length is 14 residues. Germline V lookup: CDR1 SGHRS, CDR2 YFSETQ. The CDR3: CASSEPGQIYEQYF. For the CDR3, the DNA is TGCGCCAGCAGCGAACCGGGACAGATCTACGAGCAGTACTTC.

The rearrangement links TRBV27 to TRBJ2-1, with 8 bases fitting TRBD2. The CDR3 runs to 15 residues. J was trimmed by 4 bases and V by 0 bases; bases with no gene match: 2. The V gene's germline CDR1 is MNHEY and CDR2 SMNVEV (reference sequence). CDR3 region: CASSLSAGGYNEQFF. In nucleotides, the CDR3 is TGTGCCAGCAGTTTATCCGCGGGGGGTTACAATGAGCAGTTCTTC.

The chain uses TRBV5-4 and TRBJ1-1; possibly TRBD1 for D (5 bases). Looked up from germline, CDR1 is SGHNT and CDR2 is YYREEE (reference sequence). The CDR3 covers 16 residues. The V gene lost 7 bases and the J gene lost 0 bases, with 19 bases spanning the gap. The CDR3 sequence is CASPYHRQTMNTEAFF. The CDR3 DNA reads TGTGCCAGCCCCTACCATAGACAGACAATGAACACTGAAGCTTTCTTT.

The chain has TRBV5-1 and TRBJ2-7; maybe TRBD2 (6 bases). Germline lookup yields CDR1 SGHRS and CDR2 YFSETQ. V dropped 4 bases and J dropped 6 bases, with 17 bases sitting between them. The CDR3 runs 14 residues. CDR3 sequence (DNA): TGCGCCAGCAGCCCCATCACGGGGGAGACCGAGCAGTACTTC. Translated: CASSPITGETEQYF.

The J gene is TRBJ2-7, the V gene TRBV28, with TRBD2 identical over 12 bases. The CDR3 covers 16 residues. CDR1 is MDHEN and CDR2 is SYDVKM in the germline V gene. With V trimmed by 4 bases and J by 2 bases, 6 bases remained unmatched. The CDR3: CASSSNGLAGTYEQYF. CDR3 coding DNA: TGTGCCAGCAGTTCGAATGGACTAGCGGGAACCTACGAGCAGTACTTC.

The genes are TRBV6-6 and TRBJ2-7; 7 bases are a match to TRBD1. V trimming: 7 bases; J trimming: 0 bases; junction bases outside the gene matches: 6. CDR3 length equals 14 residues. The V gene's germline CDR1 is MNHNY and CDR2 SVGAGI (reference sequence). CDR3 nucleotides: TGTGCCAGCACCGAAAGGGACAGCTCCTACGAGCAGTACTTC. Translating it yields CASTERDSSYEQYF.

The genes are TRBV5-6 and TRBJ1-1; D is uncertain. Trimming removed 2 bases from V and 2 bases from J, with 25 bases in between. This CDR3 has 19 residues. Germline lookup yields CDR1 SGHDT and CDR2 YYEEEE. As DNA, the CDR3 is TGTGCCAGCAGCTTCGGTGATCCGTTTGCCCCAATTTCTAACACTGAAGCTTTCTTT. It encodes CASSFGDPFAPISNTEAFF.

The J gene is TRBJ2-5, the V gene TRBV19; 14 positions match TRBD2. V lost 4 bases, J lost 5 bases, and 6 bases stayed unmatched. The CDR3 is 16 amino acids. Germline V gene lookup returns CDR1 LNHDA and CDR2 SQIVND (reference sequence). CDR3 sequence (DNA): TGTGCCAGTAGTACCGGGACTAGCGGGAGCACGGAGACCCAGTACTTC. This gives the protein CASSTGTSGSTETQYF.

The rearrangement joins TRBV7-9 to TRBJ2-4; D is ambiguous. The CDR3 sequence is 14 residues long. With 5 bases removed from V and 1 base from J, the gap between germline ends came to 9 bases. In germline, CDR1 is SEHNR, CDR2 FQNEAQ (reference sequence). In nucleotides, the CDR3 is TGTGCCAGCAGCCTCCTACGGGCCAAAAACATTCAGTACTTC. Amino acid sequence: CASSLLRAKNIQYF.

This sequence joins TRBV25-1 and TRBJ2-7, with 7 bases matching TRBD2. Germline CDR1 is MGHDK and CDR2 is SYGVNS. With V trimmed by 6 bases and J by 6 bases, 11 bases remained unmatched. The CDR3 loop spans 14 amino acids. The CDR3: CASSRAGEVSEQYF. The CDR3 DNA reads TGTGCCAGCAGCAGGGCGGGAGAGGTGAGCGAGCAGTACTTC.

CDR3 in amino acids: CAWSAVQGAGTQYF. CDR3 nucleotide sequence: TGTGCCTGGAGTGCTGTCCAGGGGGCAGGTACGCAGTATTTT. The rearrangement links TRBV30 to TRBJ2-3; 8 positions match TRBD1. In germline, CDR1 is GTSNPN, CDR2 SVGIG (reference sequence). This CDR3 region has 14 residues. V dropped 1 base and J dropped 8; count of bases not matched to a gene: 8.

This sequence joins TRBV28 and TRBJ2-7; tentative D call: TRBD2 (6 bases). This CDR3 region has 17 residues. Trimming removed 3 bases at V and 7 bases at J, with 25 bases between. CDR1 and CDR2 (germline): MDHEN, SYDVKM. This CDR3 is CASSFHPLAPAVREQYF. In DNA, the CDR3 is TGTGCCAGCAGTTTCCACCCCCTAGCGCCAGCGGTGAGGGAGCAGTACTTC. The variable domain in full, with the rest retrieved from reference TRBV28 and TRBJ2-7, is DVKVTQSSRYLVKRTGEKVFLECVQDMDHENMFWYRQDPGLGLRLIYFSYDVKMKEKGDIPEGYSVSREKKERFSLILESASTNQTSMYLCASSFHPLAPAVREQYFGPGTRLTVT.

V and J are TRBV4-3 and TRBJ2-7; TRBD2 matches 8 bases. The CDR3 covers 16 residues. The V gene end was trimmed by 0 bases and the J gene end by 3 bases; junction bases not matched to a gene: 7. Germline-derived CDR1 and CDR2 are LGHNA and YSLEER. CDR3 protein: CASSQDYGLALYEQYF. DNA for the CDR3: TGCGCCAGCAGCCAAGATTATGGACTAGCTCTCTACGAGCAGTACTTC.

This clone showed up just once. The rearrangement uses TRBV6-1 and TRBJ2-7, with TRBD1 matching over 7 bases. CDR3 length: 15 amino acids. The V gene end was trimmed by 2 bases and the J gene end by 3 bases; junction bases not matched to a gene: 7. The V gene's germline CDR1 is MNHNS and CDR2 SASEGT. The CDR3 nucleotides are TGTGCCAGCAGTGAACTCAAGGGGGCGCGCTACGAGCAGTACTTC. Amino acid sequence: CASSELKGARYEQYF.

This clone was found once. This chain connects TRBV4-1 to TRBJ2-2, with 12 bases aligning to TRBD2. The V segment lost 1 base and the J segment 4 bases; nucleotides outside the gene matches: 1. This CDR3 has 16 residues. Germline CDR1 and CDR2: MGHRA and YSYEKL. In DNA form, the CDR3 reads TGCGCCAGCAGCCAAGTGACTAGCGGGAGCACCGGGGAGCTGTTTTTT. Protein sequence: CASSQVTSGSTGELFF.

The genes are TRBV28 and TRBJ1-1; 11 nucleotides agree with TRBD1. This CDR3 has 17 amino acids. Germline V lookup: CDR1 MDHEN, CDR2 SYDVKM. Losses at the gene ends were 6 bases for V and 0 bases for J; bases not matched to a gene: 9. Here the CDR3 reads CASRTLGTGGLNTEAFF. The CDR3 coding sequence is TGTGCCAGCAGGACCCTCGGGACAGGGGGTCTGAACACTGAAGCTTTCTTT.